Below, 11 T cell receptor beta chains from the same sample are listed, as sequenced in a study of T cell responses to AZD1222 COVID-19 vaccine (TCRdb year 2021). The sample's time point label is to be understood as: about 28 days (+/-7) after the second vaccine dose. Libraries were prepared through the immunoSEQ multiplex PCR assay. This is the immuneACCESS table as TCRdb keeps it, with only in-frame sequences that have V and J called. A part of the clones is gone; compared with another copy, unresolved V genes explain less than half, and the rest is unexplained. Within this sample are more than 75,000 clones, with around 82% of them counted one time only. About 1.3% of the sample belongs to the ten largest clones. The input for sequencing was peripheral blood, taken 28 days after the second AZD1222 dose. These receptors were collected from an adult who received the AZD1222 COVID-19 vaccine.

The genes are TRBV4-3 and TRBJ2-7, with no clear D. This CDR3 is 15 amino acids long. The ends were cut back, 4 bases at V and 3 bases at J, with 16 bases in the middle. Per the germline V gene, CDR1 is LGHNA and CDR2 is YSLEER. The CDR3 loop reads CASSPSGGYSYEQYF. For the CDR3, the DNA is TGCGCCAGCAGCCCATCTGGCGGATACAGCTACGAGCAGTACTTC.

The DNA of the CDR3 is TGTGCCAGCAGTTCCGGACTGAACTATGGCTACACCTTC. Its protein product is CASSSGLNYGYTF. The chain carries TRBV28 and TRBJ1-2; no definite D call. The germline V and J ends were trimmed by 4 bases and 2 bases, with 8 bases remaining between them. The germline gives CDR1 MDHEN, CDR2 SYDVKM. The CDR3 runs to 13 residues.

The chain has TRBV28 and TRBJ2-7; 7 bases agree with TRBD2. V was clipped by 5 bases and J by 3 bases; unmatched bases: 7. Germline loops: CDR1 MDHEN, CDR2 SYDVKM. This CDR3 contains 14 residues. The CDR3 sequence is CASSRGLEHYEQYF. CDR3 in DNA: TGTGCCAGCAGTCGTGGACTAGAGCACTACGAGCAGTACTTC.

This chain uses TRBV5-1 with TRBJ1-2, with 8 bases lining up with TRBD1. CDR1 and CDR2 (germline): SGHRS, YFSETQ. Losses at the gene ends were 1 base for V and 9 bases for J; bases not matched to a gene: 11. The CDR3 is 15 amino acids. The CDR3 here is CASSLMQGAEGSYTF. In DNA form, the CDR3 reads TGCGCCAGCAGCTTGATGCAGGGGGCAGAGGGAAGCTACACCTTC.

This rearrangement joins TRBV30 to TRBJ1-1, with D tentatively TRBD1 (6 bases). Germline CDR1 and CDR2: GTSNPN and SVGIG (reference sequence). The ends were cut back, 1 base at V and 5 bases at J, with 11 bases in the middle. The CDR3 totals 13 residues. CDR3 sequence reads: CAWSEDTGTEAFF. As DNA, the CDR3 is TGTGCCTGGAGTGAAGATACAGGGACTGAAGCTTTCTTT.

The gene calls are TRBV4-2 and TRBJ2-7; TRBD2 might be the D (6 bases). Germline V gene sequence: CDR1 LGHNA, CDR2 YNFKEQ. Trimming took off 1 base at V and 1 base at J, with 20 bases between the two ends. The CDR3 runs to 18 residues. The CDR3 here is CASSQARAAGGESYEQYF. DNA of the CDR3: TGTGCCAGCAGCCAAGCACGGGCAGCGGGTGGGGAGTCCTACGAGCAGTACTTC.

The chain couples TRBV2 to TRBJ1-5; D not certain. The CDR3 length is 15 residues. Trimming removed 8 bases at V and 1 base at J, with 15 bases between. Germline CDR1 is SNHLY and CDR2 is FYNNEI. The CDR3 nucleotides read TGTGCCAGCGGGAGGGCCAGACACAGCAATCAGCCCCAGCATTTT. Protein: CASGRARHSNQPQHF.

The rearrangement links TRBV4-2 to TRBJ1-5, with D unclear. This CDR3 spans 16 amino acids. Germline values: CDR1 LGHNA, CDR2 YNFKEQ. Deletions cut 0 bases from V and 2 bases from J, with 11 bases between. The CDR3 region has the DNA TGTGCCAGCAGCCAAGAAGCTCGTGGCGGCAATCAGCCCCAGCATTTT. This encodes CASSQEARGGNQPQHF.

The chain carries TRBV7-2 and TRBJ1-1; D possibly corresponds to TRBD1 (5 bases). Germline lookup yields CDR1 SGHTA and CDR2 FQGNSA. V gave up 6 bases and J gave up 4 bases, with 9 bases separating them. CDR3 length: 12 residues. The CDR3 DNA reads TGTGCCAGCAGTCCCCAGGGCACTGAAGCTTTCTTT. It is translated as CASSPQGTEAFF.

CDR3 loop: CASSSRPSTRNYGYTF. CDR3 coding DNA: TGTGCCAGCAGTTCACGTCCGTCCACCCGAAACTATGGCTACACCTTC. The chain links TRBV6-2 or TRBV6-3 to TRBJ1-2, with unresolved D. V gave up 4 bases and J gave up 2 bases, with 17 bases separating them. CDR1 is MNHEY, CDR2 SVGEGT, per germline. The CDR3 is 16 amino acids.

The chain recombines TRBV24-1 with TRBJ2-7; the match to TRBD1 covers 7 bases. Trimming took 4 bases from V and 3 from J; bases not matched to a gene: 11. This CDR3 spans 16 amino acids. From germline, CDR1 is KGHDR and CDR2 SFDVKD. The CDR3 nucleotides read TGTGCCACCAGTGACCCTGGAGAGACAGGGAGCTACGAGCAGTACTTC. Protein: CATSDPGETGSYEQYF.